This passage covers 21 T cell receptor beta chains from one sample sequenced in a study of Graves' ophthalmopathy and Graves' hyperthyroidism. Amplified material comprised TCR beta CDR3 regions derived from RNA transcripts. HTBI primers were used in a first-round RT-PCR, which preceded a second-round multiplex PCR. TCRdb reanalysed the multiplex PCR reads using MiXCR and keeps one entry per CDR3 protein. The table has 400,000 to 450,000 distinct CDR3 sequences, more than 20% seen once. Material: peripheral blood. The receptors here all came from a woman aged 18-30 years with stable Graves' hyperthyroidism.

This clonotype was counted ten times or more. The chain joins TRBV6-1 to TRBJ2-7; TRBD1 matches at 10 bases. Germline CDR1 reads MNHNS; CDR2 reads SASEGT. The J segment lost 2 bases and the V segment lost 4 bases, leaving 8 bases of the junction unmatched. This CDR3 has 16 amino acids. CDR3 residues: CASSVGGDRGAYEQYF. Written as DNA, the CDR3 is TGTGCCAGCAGTGTTGGGGGGGACAGGGGTGCCTACGAGCAGTACTTC.

In its sample, this clonotype was seen many times. CDR3 protein: CASSTTLGGYPYGYTF. As DNA, the CDR3 is TGTGCCAGCAGCACCACTCTAGGTGGTTACCCCTATGGCTACACCTTC. V gene TRBV11-2 combines with J gene TRBJ1-2; unclear D gene. Germline CDR1 reads SGHAT; CDR2 reads FQNNGV. The V gene lost 5 bases and the J gene lost 4 bases, with 20 bases spanning the gap. There are 16 residues in the CDR3. The variable domain in full, completed from reference TRBV11-2 and TRBJ1-2, reads EAGVAQSPRYKIIEKRQSVAFWCNPISGHATLYWYQQILGQGPKLLIQFQNNGVVDDSQLPKDRFSAERLKGVDSTLKIQPAKLEDSAVYLCASSTTLGGYPYGYTFGSGTRLTVV.

To note about this clonotype: A much larger clonotype is one base distant, so this may be a read error. The rearrangement uses TRBV28 and TRBJ2-5; TRBD1 is a possible D gene (5 bases). CDR1 and CDR2 from the germline V gene are MDHEN and SYDVKM. The CDR3 has 14 residues. In nucleotides, the CDR3 is TGTGCCAGCAGCATCCAGGGTCCCCAAGAGACCAAGTACTTC. The encoded protein is CASSIQGPQETKYF.

This clonotype came up a few times. The V and J genes are TRBV5-1 and TRBJ1-1; D call uncertain. The CDR3 runs 15 residues. Looked up from germline, CDR1 is SGHRS and CDR2 is YFSETQ. V lost 0 bases and J lost 1, with 10 bases in between. CDR3 sequence (DNA): TGCGCCAGCAGCTTGGACGGGCCGCCGAACACTGAAGCTTTCTTT. Protein product: CASSLDGPPNTEAFF.

This clonotype was observed many times. The chain is built from TRBV11-2 and TRBJ1-2, with D possibly TRBD1 on 6 matching bases. The CDR3 is made up of 14 amino acids. The V end lost 1 base, the J end lost 6 bases, and 12 bases lay between the germline ends. Germline loops: CDR1 SGHAT, CDR2 FQNNGV. The CDR3, as DNA: TGTGCCAGCAGCTTAGCCCCCAGGGGCAATGGCTACACCTTC. Translation: CASSLAPRGNGYTF.

The table lists this clonotype with many counts. The chain recombines TRBV28 with TRBJ1-2; D is possibly TRBD1 (5 bases). V shed 7 bases and J shed 4 bases, with 10 bases lying between them. This CDR3 has 12 amino acids. Per germline, CDR1 MDHEN and CDR2 SYDVKM. The CDR3 DNA reads as TGTGCCAGCAAGGGGAGCGGCTATGGCTACACCTTC. Residues: CASKGSGYGYTF.

This clonotype was detected ten times or more. The CDR3 loop is CASSLGDRDGYTF. CDR3 in DNA: TGCGCCAGCAGCTTGGGGGATAGGGATGGCTACACCTTC. The rearrangement links TRBV5-1 to TRBJ1-2, with no clear D. V was cut by 0 bases and J by 6 bases, with 9 bases left in between. This CDR3 comprises 13 residues. CDR1 SGHRS and CDR2 YFSETQ come from the germline V gene.

This clonotype was counted ten times or more. V gene TRBV30 combines with J gene TRBJ2-6; 7 bases fit TRBD1. V was pared by 4 bases and J by 1 base, with 1 base of the junction left unmatched. Looked up from germline, CDR1 is GTSNPN and CDR2 is SVGIG (reference sequence). The CDR3 contains 14 residues. The CDR3 DNA is TGTGCCTGGAACAGGGGTTCTGGGGCCAACGTCCTGACTTTC. Translation: CAWNRGSGANVLTF.

The sample holds many counts of this clonotype. The chain uses TRBV29-1 and TRBJ1-2, with D uncertain. This CDR3 is 11 amino acids long. The germline V and J ends were trimmed by 5 bases and 7 bases, with 11 bases remaining between them. Germline assignment: CDR1 SQVTM and CDR2 ANQGSEA. CDR3 region: CSVSTGLGYTF. CDR3 nucleotide sequence: TGCAGCGTTTCGACGGGCCTTGGCTACACCTTC.

The chain recombines TRBV12-3 or TRBV12-4 with TRBJ1-1; D unresolved. The CDR3 consists of 14 residues. Trimming took off 8 bases at V and 5 bases at J, with 18 bases between the two ends. The CDR3 loop is CASDRPGKRTEAFF. CDR3 coding DNA: TGTGCCAGCGACCGTCCGGGGAAGAGGACTGAAGCTTTCTTT.

This clonotype was counted many times. The chain links TRBV20-1 to TRBJ2-2; D gene uncertain. The CDR3 runs 14 residues. Trimming removed 0 bases at V and 1 base at J, with 6 bases between. Germline CDR1 DFQATT, CDR2 SNEGSKA (reference sequence). The DNA of the CDR3 is TGCAGTGCTAGAGATGGCGGGAACACCGGGGAGCTGTTTTTT. This translates into CSARDGGNTGELFF.

This clonotype was detected only once. This sequence joins TRBV6-2 or TRBV6-3 and TRBJ2-7, with D possibly matching TRBD1 (6 bases). CDR3 length: 15 residues. Germline V gene data show CDR1 as MNHEY and CDR2 as SVGEGT. V lost 5 bases and J lost 5, with 19 bases in between. CDR3 in DNA: TGTGCCAGCAGTCAGATGAGGGACATACCAGACGAGCAGTACTTC. It codes for CASSQMRDIPDEQYF.

The table lists this clonotype with a count of one. A clone one base away is much larger, so this may be a read error. The chain links TRBV27 to TRBJ1-1; D may be TRBD1 (5 bases). The CDR3 loop spans 14 amino acids. Germline V CDR1 and CDR2: MNHEY, SMNVEV (reference sequence). CDR3 sequence (DNA): TGTGCCAGCGGTTTTAGGGGTCCCCGCACTGAAGCTTTCTTT. Translated: CASGFRGPRTEAFF.

At least ten counts were recorded for this clonotype. The chain has TRBV2 and TRBJ1-2; D call uncertain. The germline V and J ends were trimmed by 0 bases and 2 bases, with 7 bases remaining between them. Germline CDR1 and CDR2: SNHLY and FYNNEI. CDR3 length: 14 amino acids. CDR3 sequence: CASSEALENYGYTF. The CDR3 DNA sequence: TGTGCCAGCAGTGAAGCGCTCGAAAACTATGGCTACACCTTC.

This clonotype appeared many times. The CDR3 DNA reads as TGTGCCAGCAGTTTGCGGGAGGGAGTCTACGAGCAGTACTTC. Its protein product is CASSLREGVYEQYF. The chain joins TRBV12-3 or TRBV12-4 to TRBJ2-7; 9 bases map to TRBD2. Trimming took 3 bases from V and 3 from J; bases not matched to a gene: 3. The CDR3 has 14 amino acids.

V gene TRBV2 combines with J gene TRBJ2-7; D unresolved. The CDR3 spans 15 residues. The V gene's germline CDR1 is SNHLY and CDR2 FYNNEI. Trimming removed 7 bases from V and 2 bases from J, with 18 bases in between. CDR3 sequence (DNA): TGTGCCAGCACCACCTCCCAAGTCGTCGCCTACGAGCAGTACTTC. Translated: CASTTSQVVAYEQYF.

There are many counts of this clonotype. This sequence joins TRBV6-5 and TRBJ2-7; 7 bases line up with TRBD2. The V gene's germline CDR1 is MNHEY and CDR2 SVGAGI. The V segment lost 2 bases and the J segment 4 bases; nucleotides outside the gene matches: 2. This CDR3 is 13 amino acids long. The CDR3 reads CASSYLGGYEQYF. In DNA form, the CDR3 reads TGTGCCAGCAGTTACCTCGGGGGGTACGAGCAGTACTTC.

This clonotype has at least ten counts. The chain employs TRBV19 and TRBJ1-5, with D perhaps matching TRBD1 (5 bases). Germline V CDR1 and CDR2: LNHDA, SQIVND (reference sequence). This CDR3 region has 17 residues. The ends were cut back, 8 bases at V and 0 bases at J, with 20 bases in the middle. DNA for the CDR3: TGTGCCAGTGCAACGACCGGGACGGCTTATAGCAATCAGCCCCAGCATTTT. The encoded protein is CASATTGTAYSNQPQHF.

This clonotype showed up many times. A read error may be the cause here, since a much bigger clone is one base away. The chain has TRBV24-1 and TRBJ2-5, with 10 bases fitting TRBD2. CDR3 length: 15 residues. J lost 3 bases, V lost 2 bases, and 2 bases had no gene match. The germline CDR1 and CDR2 sequences are KGHDR and SFDVKD. The DNA of the CDR3 is TGTGCCACCAGTGATTGGACTAGCGGTGAAGAGACCCAGTACTTC. Translating gives CATSDWTSGEETQYF.

The V and J genes are TRBV9 and TRBJ2-7, with D perhaps matching TRBD1 or TRBD2 (6 bases each). The CDR3 covers 15 residues. CDR1 is SGDLS and CDR2 is YYNGEE in the germline V gene. V dropped 4 bases and J dropped 1 base, with 15 bases sitting between them. CDR3 nucleotide sequence: TGTGCCAGCAGCCCTCGGGGGACACCTTCCTACGAGCAGTACTTC. Its translation: CASSPRGTPSYEQYF. Full variable domain (remainder filled in from reference TRBV9 and TRBJ2-7): DSGVTQTPKHLITATGQRVTLRCSPRSGDLSVYWYQQSLDQGLQFLIQYYNGEERAKGNILERFSAQQFPDLHSELNLSSLELGDSALYFCASSPRGTPSYEQYFGPGTRLTVT.

The rearrangement joins TRBV12-3 or TRBV12-4 to TRBJ1-1, with a tentative D call TRBD1 (5 bases). With 6 bases removed from V and 4 bases from J, the gap between germline ends came to 24 bases. The CDR3 is 17 residues long. Here the CDR3 reads CASSPPLPGGGFTEAFF. CDR3 in DNA: TGTGCCAGCAGCCCCCCCCTCCCTGGGGGTGGGTTCACTGAAGCTTTCTTT.